Sequencing of this T cell receptor (beta chain) was carried out in a study of shared clonotypes between healthy human individuals. Study at large: There were three CD4 naive, three CD4 memory, two CD8 naive and one CD8 memory plates per donor.

The CDR3 is made up of 14 amino acids. With 8 bases removed from V and 2 bases from J, the gap between germline ends came to 14 bases. Germline V gives CDR1 MNHEY, CDR2 SMNVEV (reference sequence). General study results and limits: Sharing across four donors was highest in naive CD4 (about 5%) and lowest in memory CD8 (approximately 0.4%). Compared with memory subsets, naive subsets generally had larger estimated richness.

The method was immunoSEQ multiplex PCR; TCRdb's version includes in-frame clones alone and lacks a portion of them. The sample has roughly 770,000 clones, approximately 96% seen once. In the case of this clone: Its antigen is not known.

CD45RO negativity and positive selection for CCR7 defined naive CD8 cells, a population that excluded terminally differentiated effector memory CD45RA+ cells. Sequencing was done on a sample of naive CD8+ T cells sorted from blood. This chain connects TRBV27 to TRBJ2-3; D may be TRBD1 (5 bases). This receptor was taken from a man aged 30 to 45 in good health. In nucleotides, the CDR3 is TGTGCCAGCGGGGCCCTAACGACCACAGATACGCAGTATTTT. This translates into CASGALTTTDTQYF.